The present entry profiles one T cell receptor (beta chain) with its context. Its specificity is not known. The data stem from a study of cytomegalovirus exposure and HLA in healthy donors. General study results and limits: Previous analysis showed most TCR beta V segments were productive about 90% or about 30% of the time. An analysis that was carried out later associated 17,000 or so TCR beta sequences with HLA alleles at 0.05 false discovery rate. With high specificity and sensitivity, the classifier reportedly diagnosed cytomegalovirus status.

Trimming removed 8 bases at V and 2 bases at J, with 20 bases between. The CDR3 is made up of 16 amino acids. Germline lookup yields CDR1 SGHRS and CDR2 YFSETQ. The PCR contained 60 Vbeta and 13 Jbeta primers. Using immunoSEQ multiplex PCR, the repertoire was profiled, and TCRdb retains in-frame clones only, with some absent. The table records roughly 190,000 clones, roughly 86% of them present only once. The sample taken for sequencing was PBMCs. The chain couples TRBV5-1 to TRBJ2-1; TRBD1 is a possible D gene (6 bases). The receptor comes from a woman aged 18-30 years in good health and CMV-seronegative. CDR3 in amino acids: CASKISAGQTYNEQFF. The CDR3 DNA is TGCGCCAGTAAAATTTCGGCAGGACAGACCTACAATGAGCAGTTCTTC. The full variable domain, in which reference TRBV5-1 and TRBJ2-1 provide the parts outside the CDR3, is KAGVTQTPRYLIKTRGQQVTLSCSPISGHRSVSWYQQTPGQGLQFLFEYFSETQRNKGNFPGRFSGRQFSNSRSEMNVSTLELGDSALYLCASKISAGQTYNEQFFGPGTRLTVL.